Presented here are 24 T cell receptor beta chains from one specimen sequenced in a study of early T cells in non-severe SARS-CoV-2 infection. TCRdb processed the 5' RACE reads anew with MiXCR; each CDR3 protein has one entry. The table has some 61,000 distinct CDR3 sequences, 8.5% to 12% seen once. Sequenced input: whole blood. The receptors were sampled from an adult who was a healthcare worker with PCR-confirmed SARS-CoV-2 infection or an uninfected control (not recorded which).

This clonotype was recorded many times. This chain joins TRBV7-6 and TRBJ2-3, with D perhaps TRBD1 or TRBD2 (5 bases each). Trimming took off 4 bases at V and 4 bases at J, with 21 bases between the two ends. The length of the CDR3 is 17 residues. The germline gives CDR1 SGHVS, CDR2 FNYEAQ. CDR3 DNA: TGTGCCAGCAGCTCCACAGCTTGGGGACGTCATCCAGATACGCAGTATTTT. Its translation is CASSSTAWGRHPDTQYF. Combining the CDR3 with reference TRBV7-6 and TRBJ2-3 gives the whole variable domain GAGVSQSPRYKVTKRGQDVALRCDPISGHVSLYWYRQALGQGPEFLTYFNYEAQQDKSGLPNDRFSAERPEGSISTLTIQRTEQRDSAMYRCASSSTAWGRHPDTQYFGPGTRLTVL.

This sequence joins TRBV7-2 and TRBJ1-3, with D unresolved. Germline V gene data show CDR1 as SGHTA and CDR2 as FQGNSA. The ends were cut back, 5 bases at V and 4 bases at J, with 12 bases in the middle. The CDR3 is 14 residues long. CDR3 DNA sequence: TGTGCCAGCAGCCCCGGGCTCTCCGGAAACACCATATATTTT. Translation: CASSPGLSGNTIYF.

This clonotype was counted many times. The genes are TRBV12-3 or TRBV12-4 and TRBJ2-7; D is perhaps TRBD2 (6 bases). CDR3 size: 11 residues. V lost 8 bases, J lost 6 bases, and 11 bases lay in between. This chain's CDR3 is CASALGGEQYF. The CDR3 coding sequence is TGTGCCAGCGCCCTGGGGGGCGAGCAGTACTTC.

The chain is built from TRBV3-1 and TRBJ2-4; TRBD2 agrees at 9 bases. The J segment lost 8 bases and the V segment lost 5 bases, leaving 10 bases of the junction unmatched. The CDR3 extends over 15 amino acids. Germline V lookup: CDR1 LGHDT, CDR2 YNNKEL (reference sequence). The CDR3 reads CASSERIAGADIQYF. The CDR3 DNA sequence: TGTGCCAGCAGCGAACGTATAGCGGGGGCCGACATTCAGTACTTC.

This clonotype was recorded many times. The V gene is TRBV11-2, the J gene TRBJ2-3; 8 bases line up with TRBD2. The CDR3 totals 17 residues. With 5 bases clipped from V and 3 bases from J, the junction kept 13 bases outside the gene matches. Looked up from germline, CDR1 is SGHAT and CDR2 is FQNNGV. For the CDR3, the DNA is TGTGCCAGCAGCCTATACCGTACGACTAGCGTGACAGATACGCAGTATTTT. Residues: CASSLYRTTSVTDTQYF.

This clonotype was seen repeatedly, ten times or more. The chain recombines TRBV4-2 with TRBJ1-6, with D maybe TRBD1 (6 bases). V lost 2 bases, J lost 10 bases, and 12 bases lay in between. The CDR3 contains 14 residues. The germline gives CDR1 LGHNA, CDR2 YNFKEQ. The CDR3 nucleotides are TGTGCCAGCAGCCAACTTACAGGGTACTCACCCCTCCACTTT. Translated: CASSQLTGYSPLHF.

In this sample, this clonotype turned up many times. The chain recombines TRBV10-3 with TRBJ2-1; 12 bases fit TRBD2. V dropped 10 bases and J dropped 9; count of bases not matched to a gene: 4. Germline CDR1 and CDR2: ENHRY and SYGVKD. The CDR3 sequence is 12 residues long. The CDR3 DNA is TGTGCCACTCAGGGACTAGCGGGTGAGCAGTTCTTC. Translated: CATQGLAGEQFF.

The sample holds many counts of this clonotype. The V gene is TRBV6-1, the J gene TRBJ1-1; D call uncertain. V lost 6 bases and J 0 bases, leaving 11 bases between the germline ends. CDR1 and CDR2 from the germline V gene are MNHNS and SASEGT. There are 14 residues in the CDR3. This CDR3 is CASRWWGMNTEAFF. As DNA, the CDR3 is TGTGCCAGCAGATGGTGGGGTATGAACACTGAAGCTTTCTTT.

At least ten counts were recorded for this clonotype. The chain couples TRBV29-1 to TRBJ1-2; D unclear. The CDR3 sequence is 13 residues long. CDR1 SQVTM and CDR2 ANQGSEA come from the germline V gene. Trimming pared 1 base from V and 2 bases from J, leaving 8 bases between. In DNA form, the CDR3 reads TGCAGCGTTGAAGTTCCGGGAAACTATGGCTACACCTTC. It specifies CSVEVPGNYGYTF.

A few counts support this clonotype. The rearrangement joins TRBV6-2 or TRBV6-3 to TRBJ1-2, with a possible D match to TRBD1 (6 bases). V was pared by 6 bases and J by 5 bases, with 10 bases between. CDR3 length: 12 amino acids. In germline, CDR1 is MNHEY, CDR2 SVGEGT. The CDR3 loop reads CASRTGQYGYTF. CDR3 coding DNA: TGTGCCAGCAGGACGGGACAATATGGCTACACCTTC.

The rearrangement links TRBV6-1 to TRBJ1-2; tentatively, D is TRBD1 (6 bases). Germline V gives CDR1 MNHNS, CDR2 SASEGT. Trimming shortened V by 8 bases and J by 0 bases, and 13 bases separated the two germline ends. The CDR3 totals 14 residues. CDR3 sequence reads: CASGGGHPNYGYTF. Here the CDR3 DNA reads TGTGCCAGCGGGGGCGGACATCCTAACTATGGCTACACCTTC.

This clonotype was counted a few times. The chain joins TRBV20-1 to TRBJ1-1, with 7 bases aligning to TRBD1. The junction had 10 bases not matched to a gene; V was cut back by 5 bases and J by 4 bases. CDR1 and CDR2 from the germline V gene are DFQATT and SNEGSKA (reference sequence). The CDR3 extends over 14 amino acids. The CDR3 nucleotides are TGCAGTGCTTACCCAGGGGGGCGTGGCACTGAAGCTTTCTTT. Its translation is CSAYPGGRGTEAFF.

This clonotype was picked up a small number of times. The chain joins TRBV18 to TRBJ1-1, with D perhaps TRBD1 (6 bases). CDR1 is KGHSH and CDR2 is LQKENI in the germline V gene. Trimming took 3 bases from V and 6 from J, leaving 14 bases between them. The CDR3 covers 14 residues. The CDR3 DNA reads TGTGCCAGCTCACCCCCGGGGGCCGTCCCTGAAGCTTTCTTT. Protein product: CASSPPGAVPEAFF.

This clonotype was recorded many times. This chain links TRBV11-2 with TRBJ2-1; the D gene is possibly TRBD2 (5 bases). With 7 bases removed from V and 5 bases from J, the gap between germline ends came to 12 bases. Germline V lookup: CDR1 SGHAT, CDR2 FQNNGV. CDR3 length equals 13 residues. The chain's CDR3 is CASKISVNNEQFF. The CDR3 DNA is TGTGCCAGCAAAATTAGCGTAAACAATGAGCAGTTCTTC.

This clonotype was seen ten or more times. The chain carries TRBV7-3 and TRBJ2-1; tentative D call: TRBD2 (5 bases). Trimming took 1 base from V and 0 from J, leaving 13 bases between them. The CDR3 consists of 17 residues. Germline V CDR1 and CDR2: SGHTA, FQGTGA. For the CDR3, the DNA is TGTGCCAGCAGCTTAATGGCGGGTCCAAGCTCCTACAATGAGCAGTTCTTC. Translation: CASSLMAGPSSYNEQFF.

The CDR3 reads CASSPEVETQYF. CDR3 DNA sequence: TGTGCCAGCAGCCCCGAGGTCGAGACCCAGTACTTC. The chain links TRBV7-2 to TRBJ2-5; no reliable D call. The CDR3 has 12 amino acids. V lost 5 bases to trimming and J lost 5 bases, with 9 bases between them. CDR1 SGHTA and CDR2 FQGNSA come from the germline V gene.

The genes are TRBV5-1 and TRBJ2-7; 7 bases fit TRBD2. Germline values: CDR1 SGHRS, CDR2 YFSETQ. This CDR3 contains 15 residues. The V and J ends lost 0 bases and 1 base, in that order; junction bases with no gene match: 4. CDR3 sequence (DNA): TGCGCCAGCAGCTTGGCAGGGAGGGGTTCCTACGAGCAGTACTTC. Amino acids: CASSLAGRGSYEQYF.

The table lists this clonotype with many counts. The J gene is TRBJ1-1, the V gene TRBV29-1, with 8 bases matching TRBD1. J gave up 2 bases and V 1 base, and 3 bases lay outside the gene matches. Germline loops: CDR1 SQVTM, CDR2 ANQGSEA. This CDR3 is 14 amino acids long. CDR3 region: CSVEVQGVNTEAFF. The CDR3 nucleotides are TGCAGCGTTGAAGTACAGGGGGTAAACACTGAAGCTTTCTTT.

V and J are TRBV7-2 and TRBJ2-7; no clear D. CDR3 length: 12 amino acids. Trimming shortened V by 3 bases and J by 11 bases, and 14 bases separated the two germline ends. From germline, CDR1 is SGHTA and CDR2 FQGNSA. The CDR3 loop reads CASSFLPGRKYF. CDR3 DNA sequence: TGTGCCAGCAGCTTCTTACCCGGTCGGAAGTACTTC.

This clonotype was detected ten times or more. The chain carries TRBV7-2 and TRBJ2-7; D might be TRBD1 (5 bases). V lost 7 bases, J lost 0 bases, and 7 bases lay in between. This CDR3 region has 12 residues. Germline CDR1 is SGHTA and CDR2 is FQGNSA. CDR3 DNA sequence: TGTGCCAGCACTGGGGCCTCCTACGAGCAGTACTTC. This codes for CASTGASYEQYF.

V gene TRBV29-1 combines with J gene TRBJ2-1; 12 positions agree with TRBD2. In germline, CDR1 is SQVTM, CDR2 ANQGSEA. The CDR3 is 14 amino acids. The ends lost 7 bases at V and 8 bases at J; junction bases unmatched: 9. Here the CDR3 reads CSAPTSGRFYEQFF. CDR3 nucleotide sequence: TGCAGCGCTCCGACTAGCGGGAGATTCTATGAGCAGTTCTTC.

Comment on this clonotype: The junction shows a germline mismatch at one end, possibly a read error. The rearrangement links TRBV12-3 or TRBV12-4 to TRBJ1-1; D is undetermined. The CDR3 length is 11 residues. CDR3: CASSLNNEAFF. CDR3 DNA: TGTGCCAGCAGTTTGAACAATGAAGCTTTCTTT.

The chain joins TRBV5-1 to TRBJ2-7; D perhaps matches TRBD2 (5 bases). V was clipped by 4 bases and J by 4 bases, with 15 bases between them. In germline, CDR1 is SGHRS, CDR2 YFSETQ. The CDR3 spans 14 residues. The CDR3 DNA is TGCGCCAGCAGCCTAACCGGGCCGGGATACGAGCAGTACTTC. As protein: CASSLTGPGYEQYF.

As for this clonotype: A much more abundant neighbour one base away suggests this may be a read error. The chain links TRBV7-8 to TRBJ2-3; the D gene could be TRBD1 or TRBD2 (5 bases each). The germline gives CDR1 SGHVS, CDR2 FQNEAQ. V was shortened by 2 bases and J by 2 bases, with 11 bases between the two germline ends. The CDR3 consists of 15 residues. The CDR3: CASSLRGGYTDTQYF. CDR3 coding DNA: TGTGCCAGCAGCTTACGGGGCGGGTACACAGATACGCAGTATTTT.